The sequence of this T cell receptor (beta chain) was determined in a study of blood T cells in healthy people across ages. Those donating, healthy Caucasian individuals from Russia, were aged roughly 6 to 90. Each individual donor underwent a draw of ten milliliters of peripheral blood. Total RNA extracted from each sample amounted to at least 5.5 micrograms. In germline, CDR1 is SQVTM, CDR2 ANQGSEA. Germline trimming cut 7 bases from V and 0 bases from J; bases unmatched to any gene: 6. This CDR3 comprises 13 residues. Study results and caveats: Unsorted PBMC material precluded a definitive naive versus antigen-experienced comparison.

Sample-barcoded 5' priming and a J-beta primer mix drove a second PCR of roughly 7 to 11 cycles. TCRdb reprocessed the 5' RACE reads with MiXCR, giving one entry per CDR3 protein. The table includes about 1.4 million distinct CDR3 sequences, roughly 59% detected once. With respect to this clonotype: Its antigen is currently unknown.

What was sequenced was blood. This chain joins TRBV29-1 and TRBJ2-7; 7 bases align to TRBD2. The sequence was collected from a man aged 18 to 35 in good health. The CDR3 spells CSAGTKSSYEQYF. CDR3 nucleotide sequence: TGCAGCGCCGGGACTAAAAGCTCCTACGAGCAGTACTTC.